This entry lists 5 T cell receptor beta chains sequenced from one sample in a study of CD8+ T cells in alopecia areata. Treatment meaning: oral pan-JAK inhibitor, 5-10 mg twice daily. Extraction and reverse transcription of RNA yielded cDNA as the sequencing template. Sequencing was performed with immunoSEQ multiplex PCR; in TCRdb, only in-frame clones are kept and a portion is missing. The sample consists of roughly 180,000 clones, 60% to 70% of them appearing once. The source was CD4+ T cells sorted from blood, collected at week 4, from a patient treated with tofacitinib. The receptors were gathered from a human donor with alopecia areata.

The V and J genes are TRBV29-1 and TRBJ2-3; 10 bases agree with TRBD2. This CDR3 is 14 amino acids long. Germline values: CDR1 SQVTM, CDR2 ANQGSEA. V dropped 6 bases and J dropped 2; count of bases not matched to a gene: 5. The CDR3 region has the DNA TGCAGCGTCGCCAGCGGGGGGGCCACAGATACGCAGTATTTT. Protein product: CSVASGGATDTQYF.

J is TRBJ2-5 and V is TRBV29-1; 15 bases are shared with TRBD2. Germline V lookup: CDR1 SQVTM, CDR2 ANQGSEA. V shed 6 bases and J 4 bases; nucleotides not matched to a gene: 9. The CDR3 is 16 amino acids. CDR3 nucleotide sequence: TGCAGCGTCCTCGGACTAGCGGGGGGGCGGACAGAGACCCAGTACTTC. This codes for CSVLGLAGGRTETQYF. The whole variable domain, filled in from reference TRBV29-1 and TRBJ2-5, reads SAVISQKPSRDICQRGTSLTIQCQVDSQVTMMFWYRQQPGQSLTLIATANQGSEATYESGFVIDKFPISRPNLTFSTLTVSNMSPEDSSIYLCSVLGLAGGRTETQYFGPGTRLLVL.

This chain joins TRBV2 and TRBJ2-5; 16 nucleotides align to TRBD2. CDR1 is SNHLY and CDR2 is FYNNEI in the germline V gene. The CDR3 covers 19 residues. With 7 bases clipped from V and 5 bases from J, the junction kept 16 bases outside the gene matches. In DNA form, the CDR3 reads TGTGCCAGCAAGAAACCGGGACTAGCGGGGGGGCCGGTATGGGAGACCCAGTACTTC. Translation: CASKKPGLAGGPVWETQYF.

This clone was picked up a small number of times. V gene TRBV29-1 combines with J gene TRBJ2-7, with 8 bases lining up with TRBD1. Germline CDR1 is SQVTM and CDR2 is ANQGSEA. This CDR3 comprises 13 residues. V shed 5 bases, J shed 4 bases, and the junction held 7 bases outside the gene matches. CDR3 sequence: CSVRDRRQYEQYF. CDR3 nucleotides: TGCAGCGTTCGGGACAGGAGACAATACGAGCAGTACTTC.

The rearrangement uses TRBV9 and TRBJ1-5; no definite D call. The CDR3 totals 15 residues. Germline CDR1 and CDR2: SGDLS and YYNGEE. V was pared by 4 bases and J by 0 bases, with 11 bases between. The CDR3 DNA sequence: TGTGCCAGCAGCCCTGCACCGTATAGCAATCAGCCCCAGCATTTT. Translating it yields CASSPAPYSNQPQHF.